What follows describes a single TCR beta chain. Germline lookup yields CDR1 SEHNR and CDR2 FQNEAQ (reference sequence). Trimming took 5 bases from V and 5 from J, leaving 13 bases between them. The CDR3 runs to 14 residues. The entry originates in a study of blood T cell repertoires in COVID-19. Study information: The United States, Italy and Spain were the sources of the acute and convalescent COVID-19 samples. T cells, B-cell-depleted T cells, or PBMCs supplied cDNA or gDNA.

In the original analysis: Reference gene primer amplification yielded estimated nucleated cell counts. Sequencing was performed with immunoSEQ multiplex PCR; in TCRdb, only in-frame clones are kept and a portion is missing. V, J and clone size derive from that table, while D and trimming were established from the DNA sequence. The sample yields hundreds of thousands of clones, over 75% seen once. The clonotype was recovered from a human donor in a cohort sampled during active COVID-19. Sequences were obtained from peripheral blood. The J gene is TRBJ1-5, the V gene TRBV7-9; possible D gene TRBD1, 5 bases. Written as DNA, the CDR3 is TGTGCCAGCAGCGTAACAGGTACTCATCAGCCCCAGCATTTT. This encodes CASSVTGTHQPQHF. Full variable domain (rest looked up from reference TRBV7-9 and TRBJ1-5): DTGVSQNPRHKITKRGQNVTFRCDPISEHNRLYWYRQTLGQGPEFLTYFQNEAQLEKSRLLSDRFSAERPKGSFSTLEIQRTEQGDSAMYLCASSVTGTHQPQHFGDGTRLSIL.